These 27 T cell receptor beta chains came from one sample sequenced in a study of T cells after yellow fever vaccination. TCRdb reanalysed the 5' RACE reads using MiXCR and keeps one entry per CDR3 protein. The sample comprises fewer than 650,000 distinct CDR3 sequences, around a fifth of which are singletons, and 16% rests with the top ten. The sample was PBMCs, taken approximately 20 days after the first yellow fever vaccination. Receptor source: a man aged 18 to 35 who received the YFV17D yellow fever vaccine.

In this sample, this clonotype turned up a few times. This chain uses TRBV7-2 with TRBJ2-7, with TRBD2 identical over 13 bases. Germline V gives CDR1 SGHTA, CDR2 FQGNSA. The CDR3 consists of 17 residues. The trim removed 5 bases at V and 2 bases at J, leaving 9 bases unmatched. Written as DNA, the CDR3 is TGTGCCAGCAGCAAGCTCCCGGGGACTAGCGGGGCCTACGAGCAGTACGTC. Encoded protein: CASSKLPGTSGAYEQYV.

The table lists this clonotype with a few counts. This chain connects TRBV19 to TRBJ2-7; 12 bases fit TRBD1. Germline V gives CDR1 LNHDA, CDR2 SQIVND (reference sequence). Losses at the gene ends were 6 bases for V and 2 bases for J; bases not matched to a gene: 2. This CDR3 is built from 14 residues. CDR3 sequence: CASSGTGGPYEQYF. The CDR3, as DNA: TGTGCCAGTAGCGGGACAGGGGGCCCCTACGAGCAGTACTTC.

The V gene is TRBV20-1, the J gene TRBJ1-4; maybe TRBD1 (6 bases). Germline V gene sequence: CDR1 DFQATT, CDR2 SNEGSKA (reference sequence). Deletions cut 4 bases from V and 8 bases from J, with 14 bases between. The CDR3 totals 13 residues. CDR3: CSATRRGVEKLFF. CDR3 nucleotides: TGCAGTGCTACCCGGAGGGGGGTGGAAAAACTGTTTTTT.

The genes are TRBV27 and TRBJ2-2; no definite D call. CDR1 is MNHEY and CDR2 is SMNVEV in the germline V gene (reference sequence). V was cut by 0 bases and J by 6 bases, with 5 bases left in between. The length of the CDR3 is 13 residues. The CDR3 DNA sequence: TGTGCCAGCAGTTTATCGTTTGCCGGGGAGCTGTTTTTT. It translates to CASSLSFAGELFF.

This clonotype was counted between two and nine times. The CDR3 here is CASRIPGQGYNEQFF. In DNA form, the CDR3 reads TGTGCCAGCAGGATTCCGGGACAGGGTTACAATGAGCAGTTCTTC. The gene calls are TRBV28 and TRBJ2-1; 9 positions match TRBD1. This CDR3 contains 15 residues. The V gene's germline CDR1 is MDHEN and CDR2 SYDVKM. V lost 6 bases to trimming and J lost 4 bases; unmatched junction nucleotides: 7.

The chain carries TRBV15 and TRBJ2-4, with unresolved D. V lost 8 bases and J 0 bases, leaving 5 bases between the germline ends. The CDR3 consists of 12 residues. Looked up from germline, CDR1 is LNHNV and CDR2 is YYDKDF (reference sequence). CDR3 region: CATGEAKNIQYF. In DNA form, the CDR3 reads TGTGCCACCGGGGAAGCCAAAAACATTCAGTACTTC.

V usage is TRBV5-1 and J usage is TRBJ2-7; 7 positions match TRBD1. V lost 3 bases to trimming and J lost 5 bases; unmatched junction nucleotides: 11. The CDR3 loop spans 15 amino acids. Looked up from germline, CDR1 is SGHRS and CDR2 is YFSETQ. DNA of the CDR3: TGCGCCAGCAGCTCTTTGGACAGGACCCCCCACGAGCAGTACTTC. Protein product: CASSSLDRTPHEQYF.

The V and J genes are TRBV7-2 and TRBJ2-1; 10 positions match TRBD2. The germline gives CDR1 SGHTA, CDR2 FQGNSA. Trimming cost V 2 bases and J 10 bases; bases outside gene matches: 11. The CDR3 loop spans 16 amino acids. In nucleotides, the CDR3 is TGTGCCAGCAGCTTAAGGATCAGCGGGGGGGCACAGGAGCAGTTCTTC. This gives the protein CASSLRISGGAQEQFF.

The genes are TRBV10-3 and TRBJ2-5; D is possibly TRBD1 (7 bases). Germline CDR1 ENHRY, CDR2 SYGVKD. This CDR3 spans 15 amino acids. Trimming removed 3 bases at V and 5 bases at J, with 16 bases between. CDR3 sequence (DNA): TGTGCCATCAGTGACCCAGGGGGGCGAGCGGAGACCCAGTACTTC. This encodes CAISDPGGRAETQYF.

The V gene is TRBV7-2, the J gene TRBJ2-3; perhaps TRBD2 as D (5 bases). V gave up 5 bases and J gave up 5 bases, with 8 bases separating them. Germline V CDR1 and CDR2: SGHTA, FQGNSA. The CDR3 loop spans 12 amino acids. The CDR3 loop is CASSHAGDTQYF. The CDR3 nucleotides are TGTGCCAGCAGCCACGCGGGAGATACGCAGTATTTT.

This clonotype was observed a handful of times. CDR3 DNA: TGTGCCAGCAGCTTAATTCCGGGGGTGGGCGAGCAGTACTTC. Amino acid sequence: CASSLIPGVGEQYF. The rearrangement joins TRBV7-3 to TRBJ2-7, with D possibly being TRBD2 (6 bases). Looked up from germline, CDR1 is SGHTA and CDR2 is FQGTGA. The CDR3 is made up of 14 amino acids. The V and J ends lost 1 base and 6 bases respectively, with 13 bases between them.

This clonotype was recorded a few times. The chain couples TRBV5-1 to TRBJ1-1; D gene ambiguous. From germline, CDR1 is SGHRS and CDR2 YFSETQ. The CDR3 consists of 13 residues. Trimming pared 6 bases from V and 4 bases from J, leaving 13 bases between. The CDR3 here is CASKYSSITEAFF. In DNA form, the CDR3 reads TGCGCCAGCAAGTATAGCTCAATCACTGAAGCTTTCTTT.

The J gene is TRBJ2-2, the V gene TRBV4-3; 10 bases fit TRBD1. This CDR3 has 17 amino acids. Trimming took 7 bases from V and 3 from J; bases not matched to a gene: 11. Germline CDR1 reads LGHNA; CDR2 reads YSLEER. This CDR3 reads CASTPGQGIIDTGELFF. DNA of the CDR3: TGCGCCAGCACCCCGGGACAGGGGATAATAGACACCGGGGAGCTGTTTTTT.

This chain connects TRBV25-1 to TRBJ2-1; weak D call: TRBD1 (6 bases). Germline V gene sequence: CDR1 MGHDK, CDR2 SYGVNS. Deletions cut 5 bases from V and 7 bases from J, with 15 bases between. This CDR3 region has 14 residues. The CDR3 bases are TGTGCCAGCAGTTTCCAGGGGTACTTGAATGAGCAGTTCTTC. Protein product: CASSFQGYLNEQFF.

The table lists this clonotype with a few counts. J is TRBJ1-4 and V is TRBV4-1, with D perhaps matching TRBD1 (5 bases). Trimming cost V 0 bases and J 9 bases, with 17 bases left between them. The CDR3 is 16 residues long. Per the germline V gene, CDR1 is MGHRA and CDR2 is YSYEKL. CDR3 residues: CASSQDGTGLMKKLFF. CDR3 coding DNA: TGCGCCAGCAGCCAAGATGGGACCGGACTGATGAAAAAACTGTTTTTT.

This sequence joins TRBV12-3 or TRBV12-4 and TRBJ2-7; 11 bases line up with TRBD2. J gave up 6 bases and V 4 bases, and 11 bases lay outside the gene matches. The CDR3 loop spans 16 amino acids. CDR3 coding DNA: TGTGCCAGCAGTTCCCACATAGCGGGGGGGCCCCGCGAGCAGTACTTC. It is translated as CASSSHIAGGPREQYF.

There are many counts of this clonotype. CDR3 protein: CASSRWGPGQIAKNIQYF. The CDR3 DNA sequence: TGCGCCAGCAGCCGATGGGGGCCCGGGCAAATAGCCAAAAACATTCAGTACTTC. The chain has TRBV4-3 and TRBJ2-4, with a weak D call TRBD1 (6 bases). The CDR3 has 18 amino acids. The germline gives CDR1 LGHNA, CDR2 YSLEER. V lost 4 bases and J 0 bases, leaving 19 bases between the germline ends.

V and J are TRBV7-2 and TRBJ2-2, with D possibly matching TRBD1 (6 bases). Germline V gene lookup returns CDR1 SGHTA and CDR2 FQGNSA. This CDR3 is 14 amino acids long. Trimming stripped 5 bases from V and 2 bases from J, with 9 bases between. The CDR3 spells CASSRDTNTGELFF. The CDR3 DNA is TGTGCCAGCAGCAGGGACACCAACACCGGGGAGCTGTTTTTT.

This clonotype was seen just once. The rearrangement uses TRBV5-4 and TRBJ2-2; TRBD1 aligns across 10 bases. This CDR3 has 18 residues. V lost 1 base and J lost 0; bases outside the gene matches: 6. Germline loops: CDR1 SGHNT, CDR2 YYREEE (reference sequence). The CDR3: CASSLPGQGTSNTGELFF. CDR3 coding DNA: TGTGCCAGCAGCTTGCCGGGACAGGGGACATCGAACACCGGGGAGCTGTTTTTT.

This clonotype has more than one count but fewer than ten. The chain links TRBV20-1 to TRBJ2-6, with 7 bases aligning to TRBD1. This CDR3 spans 16 amino acids. J was trimmed by 4 bases and V by 2 bases; bases with no gene match: 8. Germline assignment: CDR1 DFQATT and CDR2 SNEGSKA (reference sequence). The CDR3 sequence: CSARKDRVGGANVLTF. For the CDR3, the DNA is TGCAGTGCTAGAAAAGACAGGGTGGGAGGGGCCAACGTCCTGACTTTC.

This chain links TRBV29-1 with TRBJ2-1; TRBD2 is a possible D gene (6 bases). CDR1 is SQVTM and CDR2 is ANQGSEA in the germline V gene. The CDR3 is 13 amino acids. Trimming took 8 bases from V and 5 from J, leaving 16 bases between them. The CDR3 DNA reads as TGCAGCACCACTAGCCACAACCACAATGAGCAGTTCTTC. It translates to CSTTSHNHNEQFF.

V gene TRBV3-1 combines with J gene TRBJ2-1; 9 nucleotides line up with TRBD2. The CDR3 runs to 15 residues. The germline CDR1 and CDR2 sequences are LGHDT and YNNKEL (reference sequence). After removal of 0 bases from V and 15 bases from J, the junction contained 12 bases not matched to a gene. The CDR3 spells CASSQDLSAGGYLFF. The CDR3 region has the DNA TGTGCCAGCAGCCAAGATCTCTCTGCGGGGGGGTATCTGTTCTTC.

V gene TRBV4-2 combines with J gene TRBJ1-6; D remains unclear. Germline-derived CDR1 and CDR2 are LGHNA and YNFKEQ. CDR3 length: 14 amino acids. V was shortened by 3 bases and J by 10 bases, with 13 bases between the two germline ends. The CDR3 DNA is TGTGCCAGCAGCCAGATAGACGGTCAGTCACCCCTCCACTTT. Amino acid sequence: CASSQIDGQSPLHF.

This clonotype turned up a few times. This rearrangement joins TRBV29-1 to TRBJ1-1, with 7 bases matching TRBD1. The length of the CDR3 is 12 residues. Trimming removed 7 bases from V and 1 base from J; junction bases left unmatched: 3. In germline, CDR1 is SQVTM, CDR2 ANQGSEA. The CDR3 nucleotides are TGCAGCGGAAACAGGGGGAACACTGAAGCTTTCTTT. Translated, it gives CSGNRGNTEAFF.

This clonotype has just a few counts. This sequence joins TRBV20-1 and TRBJ1-4; D might be TRBD1 (5 bases). From germline, CDR1 is DFQATT and CDR2 SNEGSKA (reference sequence). Between the trimmed V and J ends, which lost 3 bases and 4 bases, there was a span of 9 bases. The CDR3 has 13 residues. CDR3 residues: CSASRRGNEKLFF. The CDR3 DNA reads TGCAGTGCTAGTAGGAGGGGTAATGAAAAACTGTTTTTT.

The J gene is TRBJ2-1, the V gene TRBV10-2, with D maybe TRBD2 (6 bases). The CDR3 totals 13 residues. V shed 6 bases and J shed 7 bases, with 13 bases lying between them. Germline V gives CDR1 WSHSY, CDR2 SAAADI. DNA of the CDR3: TGCGCCAGCAGGTACGGGGCGGGGAATGAGCAGTTCTTC. This gives the protein CASRYGAGNEQFF.

Only a few counts were recorded for this clonotype. The rearrangement links TRBV7-2 to TRBJ1-1; D may be TRBD1 (5 bases). This CDR3 region has 15 residues. Per germline, CDR1 SGHTA and CDR2 FQGNSA. Between the trimmed V and J ends, which lost 3 bases and 3 bases, there was a span of 14 bases. The CDR3 loop is CASSFPAGLDTEAFF. The CDR3 coding sequence is TGTGCCAGCAGCTTTCCGGCAGGGCTAGACACTGAAGCTTTCTTT.